The 6 T cell receptor beta chains presented below share a single source sample, sequenced in a study of blood T cell repertoires in COVID-19 (dated by TCRdb to 2020 to 2021). Library prep was done by the immunoSEQ multiplex PCR assay. TCRdb mirrors the immuneACCESS table, restricted to in-frame sequences. Some clones are absent from its copies; in checked studies, under half trace to an unresolved V gene, and the reason for the others is unknown. The sample table contains roughly 140,000 clones; only one count was recorded for around 89% of them. The ten largest make up 0.95% to 1.5% of the sample. Sequenced: PBMCs or T cells enriched from blood (not recorded which). The receptors come from a woman in her thirties with acute COVID-19.

This chain connects TRBV9 to TRBJ2-1; a weak D match, TRBD2 (5 bases). V gave up 0 bases and J gave up 7 bases, with 17 bases separating them. Germline V lookup: CDR1 SGDLS, CDR2 YYNGEE. This CDR3 comprises 16 residues. The DNA of the CDR3 is TGTGCCAGCAGCGTAGGCCACGAGCGGAGCGAAAATGAGCAGTTCTTC. Its translation: CASSVGHERSENEQFF. The full variable domain, in which reference TRBV9 and TRBJ2-1 provide the parts outside the CDR3, is DSGVTQTPKHLITATGQRVTLRCSPRSGDLSVYWYQQSLDQGLQFLIQYYNGEERAKGNILERFSAQQFPDLHSELNLSSLELGDSALYFCASSVGHERSENEQFFGPGTRLTVL.

The rearrangement links TRBV6-1 to TRBJ1-1; D gene ambiguous. The germline gives CDR1 MNHNS, CDR2 SASEGT. CDR3 size: 14 residues. V was trimmed by 9 bases and J by 3 bases, leaving 17 bases between them. The DNA of the CDR3 is TGTGCCAGTCATGGAGACCGTCGGGACACTGAAGCTTTCTTT. Its translation: CASHGDRRDTEAFF.

This clone appeared a single time. The chain couples TRBV27 to TRBJ2-1; D might be TRBD1 (5 bases). Trimming took 2 bases from V and 3 from J, leaving 11 bases between them. Germline CDR1 is MNHEY and CDR2 is SMNVEV (reference sequence). The CDR3 sequence is 15 residues long. CDR3 sequence reads: CASSLQGRFYNEQFF. As DNA, the CDR3 is TGTGCCAGCAGTTTACAGGGAAGGTTCTACAATGAGCAGTTCTTC.

V gene TRBV6-2 or TRBV6-3 combines with J gene TRBJ1-2; possible D gene TRBD1, 5 bases. Germline-derived CDR1 and CDR2 are MNHEY and SVGEGT. The CDR3 is 14 residues long. V gave up 2 bases and J gave up 5 bases, with 12 bases separating them. CDR3 DNA: TGTGCCAGCAGTTACCCCCAGGGTCTGTATGGCTACACCTTC. Residues: CASSYPQGLYGYTF.

The V call is TRBV11-2, the J call TRBJ2-7, with D perhaps TRBD1 (6 bases). The ends were cut back, 5 bases at V and 3 bases at J, with 14 bases in the middle. CDR1 and CDR2 from the germline V gene are SGHAT and FQNNGV. The CDR3 is 14 residues long. The CDR3 coding sequence is TGTGCCAGCAGCCCAGGGGACGAGAACTACGAGCAGTACTTC. Its translation: CASSPGDENYEQYF.

The rearrangement joins TRBV4-3 to TRBJ1-3, with D uncertain. CDR1 is LGHNA and CDR2 is YSLEER in the germline V gene. Trimming took off 0 bases at V and 0 bases at J, with 9 bases between the two ends. The CDR3 sequence is 16 residues long. DNA for the CDR3: TGCGCCAGCAGCCAAGATGGCACAAACTCTGGAAACACCATATATTTT. As protein: CASSQDGTNSGNTIYF.